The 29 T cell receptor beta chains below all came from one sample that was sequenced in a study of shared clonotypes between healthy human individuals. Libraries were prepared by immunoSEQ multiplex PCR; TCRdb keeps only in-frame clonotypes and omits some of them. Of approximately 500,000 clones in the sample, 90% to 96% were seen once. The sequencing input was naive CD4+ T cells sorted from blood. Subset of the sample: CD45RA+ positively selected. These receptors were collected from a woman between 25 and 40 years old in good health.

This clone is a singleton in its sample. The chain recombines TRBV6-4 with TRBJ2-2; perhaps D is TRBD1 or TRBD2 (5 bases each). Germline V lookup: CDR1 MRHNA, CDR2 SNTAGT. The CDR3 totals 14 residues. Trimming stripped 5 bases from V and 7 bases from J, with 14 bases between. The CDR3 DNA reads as TGTGCCAGCAGTCCCCCGGGGCCGGGCGGGGAGCTGTTTTTT. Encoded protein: CASSPPGPGGELFF.

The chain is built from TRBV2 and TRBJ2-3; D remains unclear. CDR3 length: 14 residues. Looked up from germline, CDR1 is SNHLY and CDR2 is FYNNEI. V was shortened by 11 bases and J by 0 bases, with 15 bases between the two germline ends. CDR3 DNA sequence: TGTGCCTCGGGTGTCGATCCAAGCACAGATACGCAGTATTTT. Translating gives CASGVDPSTDTQYF.

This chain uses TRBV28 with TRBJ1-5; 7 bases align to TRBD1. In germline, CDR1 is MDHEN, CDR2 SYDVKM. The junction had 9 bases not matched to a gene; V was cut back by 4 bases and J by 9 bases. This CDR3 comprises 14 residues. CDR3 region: CASSWSAGGMPQHF. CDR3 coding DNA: TGTGCCAGCAGTTGGTCGGCAGGGGGGATGCCCCAGCATTTT.

CDR3 nucleotide sequence: TGTGCCAGCAGCTTAAACGGACCACCTTCTGAGACCCAGTACTTC. Translated, it gives CASSLNGPPSETQYF. The V gene is TRBV7-3, the J gene TRBJ2-5; D is unclear. The CDR3 has 15 residues. The germline gives CDR1 SGHTA, CDR2 FQGTGA. Trimming stripped 1 base from V and 5 bases from J, with 14 bases between. The variable domain in full, with the rest retrieved from reference TRBV7-3 and TRBJ2-5, is GAGVSQTPSNKVTEKGKYVELRCDPISGHTALYWYRQSLGQGPEFLIYFQGTGAADDSGLPNDRFFAVRPEGSVSTLKIQRTERGDSAVYLCASSLNGPPSETQYFGPGTRLLVL.

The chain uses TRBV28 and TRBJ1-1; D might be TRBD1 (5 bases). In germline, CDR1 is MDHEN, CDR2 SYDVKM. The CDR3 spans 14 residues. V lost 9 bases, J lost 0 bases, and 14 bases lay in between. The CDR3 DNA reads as TGTGCCAGTAGACAGCCCCGGTTGAACACTGAAGCTTTCTTT. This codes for CASRQPRLNTEAFF.

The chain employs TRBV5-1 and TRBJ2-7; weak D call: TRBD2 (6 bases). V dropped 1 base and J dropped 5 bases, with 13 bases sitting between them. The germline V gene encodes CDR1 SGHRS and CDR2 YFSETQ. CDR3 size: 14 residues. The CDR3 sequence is CASSLTGSNHEQYF. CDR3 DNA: TGCGCCAGCAGCTTGACCGGGAGTAACCACGAGCAGTACTTC.

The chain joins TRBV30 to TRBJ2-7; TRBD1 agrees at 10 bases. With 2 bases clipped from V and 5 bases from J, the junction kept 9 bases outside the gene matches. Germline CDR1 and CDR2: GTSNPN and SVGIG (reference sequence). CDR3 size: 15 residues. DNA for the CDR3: TGTGCCTGGAGTCGCACCGGGACAGGGGTTAACGAGCAGTACTTC. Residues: CAWSRTGTGVNEQYF.

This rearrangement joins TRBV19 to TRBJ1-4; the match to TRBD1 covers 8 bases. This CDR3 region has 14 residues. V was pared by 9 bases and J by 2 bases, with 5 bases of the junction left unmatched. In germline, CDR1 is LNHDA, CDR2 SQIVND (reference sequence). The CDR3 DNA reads TGTGCCAGCACCTGGACAGGGACTAATGAAAAACTGTTTTTT. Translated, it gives CASTWTGTNEKLFF. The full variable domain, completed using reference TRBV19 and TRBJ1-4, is DGGITQSPKYLFRKEGQNVTLSCEQNLNHDAMYWYRQDPGQGLRLIYYSQIVNDFQKGDIAEGYSVSREKKESFPLTVTSAQKNPTAFYLCASTWTGTNEKLFFGSGTQLSVL.

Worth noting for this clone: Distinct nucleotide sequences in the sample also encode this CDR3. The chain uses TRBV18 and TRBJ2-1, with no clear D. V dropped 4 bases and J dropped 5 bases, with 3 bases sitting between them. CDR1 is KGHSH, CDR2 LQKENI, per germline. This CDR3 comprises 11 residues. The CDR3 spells CASSLDNEQFF. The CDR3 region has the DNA TGTGCCAGCTCACTAGACAATGAGCAGTTCTTC.

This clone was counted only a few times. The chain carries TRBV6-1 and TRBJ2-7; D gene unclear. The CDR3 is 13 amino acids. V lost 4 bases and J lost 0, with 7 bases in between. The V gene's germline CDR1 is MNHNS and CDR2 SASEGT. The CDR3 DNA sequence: TGTGCCAGCAGTGTTCCCCTCTCCTACGAGCAGTACTTC. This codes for CASSVPLSYEQYF.

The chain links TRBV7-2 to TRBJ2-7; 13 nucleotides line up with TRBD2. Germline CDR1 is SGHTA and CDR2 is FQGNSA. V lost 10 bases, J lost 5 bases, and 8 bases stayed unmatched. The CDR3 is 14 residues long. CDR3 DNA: TGTGCCATCCCAGGACTAGCGGGAGAAAACGAGCAGTACTTC. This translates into CAIPGLAGENEQYF. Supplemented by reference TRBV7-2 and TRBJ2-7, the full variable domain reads GAGVSQSPSNKVTEKGKDVELRCDPISGHTALYWYRQSLGQGLEFLIYFQGNSAPDKSGLPSDRFSAERTGGSVSTLTIQRTQQEDSAVYLCAIPGLAGENEQYFGPGTRLTVT.

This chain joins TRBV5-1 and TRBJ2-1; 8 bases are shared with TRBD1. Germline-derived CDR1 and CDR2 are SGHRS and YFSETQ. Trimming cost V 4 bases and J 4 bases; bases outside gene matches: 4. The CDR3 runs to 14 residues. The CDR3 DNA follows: TGCGCCAGCAGCCGAGGACAGGGTTACAATGAGCAGTTCTTC. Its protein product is CASSRGQGYNEQFF.

CDR3 loop: CASSQAGTSNGELFF. The DNA of the CDR3 is TGTGCCAGCAGCCAAGCCGGGACTTCCAACGGGGAGCTGTTTTTT. The chain employs TRBV28 and TRBJ2-2, with a weak D call TRBD2 (6 bases). The CDR3 runs to 15 residues. V was pared by 6 bases and J by 7 bases, with 18 bases between. CDR1 is MDHEN, CDR2 SYDVKM, per germline.

This CDR3 is CATSGGQGHEQYF. The DNA of the CDR3 is TGTGCCACCAGCGGGGGACAGGGCCACGAGCAGTACTTC. The V gene is TRBV15, the J gene TRBJ2-7; 9 bases line up with TRBD1. CDR1 and CDR2 (germline): LNHNV, YYDKDF (reference sequence). V dropped 5 bases and J dropped 5; count of bases not matched to a gene: 4. The CDR3 has 13 amino acids.

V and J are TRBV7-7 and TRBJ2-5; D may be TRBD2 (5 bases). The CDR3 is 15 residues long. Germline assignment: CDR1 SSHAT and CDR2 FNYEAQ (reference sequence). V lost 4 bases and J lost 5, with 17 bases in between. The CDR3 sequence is CASSSDTGIWETQYF. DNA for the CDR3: TGTGCCAGCAGCTCCGATACGGGGATCTGGGAGACCCAGTACTTC.

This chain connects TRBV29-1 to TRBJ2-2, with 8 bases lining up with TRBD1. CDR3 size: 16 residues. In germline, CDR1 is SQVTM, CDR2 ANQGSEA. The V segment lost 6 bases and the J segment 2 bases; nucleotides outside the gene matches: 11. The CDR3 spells CSVANRTGTNTGELFF. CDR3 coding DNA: TGCAGCGTCGCAAACAGGACAGGGACAAACACCGGGGAGCTGTTTTTT.

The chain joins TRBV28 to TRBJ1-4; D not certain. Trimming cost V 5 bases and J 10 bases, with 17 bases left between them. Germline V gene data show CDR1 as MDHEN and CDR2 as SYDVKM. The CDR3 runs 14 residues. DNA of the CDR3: TGTGCCAGCAGTGTCCGGGCCTCACCGGCAAAACTGTTTTTT. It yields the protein CASSVRASPAKLFF. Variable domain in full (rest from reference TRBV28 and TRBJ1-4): DVKVTQSSRYLVKRTGEKVFLECVQDMDHENMFWYRQDPGLGLRLIYFSYDVKMKEKGDIPEGYSVSREKKERFSLILESASTNQTSMYLCASSVRASPAKLFFGSGTQLSVL.

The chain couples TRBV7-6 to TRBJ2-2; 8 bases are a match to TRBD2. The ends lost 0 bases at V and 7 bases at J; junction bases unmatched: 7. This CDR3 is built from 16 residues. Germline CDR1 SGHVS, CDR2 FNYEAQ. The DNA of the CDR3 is TGTGCCAGCAGCTTAGCTAGCGGGAAAAGGAACGGGGAGCTGTTTTTT. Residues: CASSLASGKRNGELFF.

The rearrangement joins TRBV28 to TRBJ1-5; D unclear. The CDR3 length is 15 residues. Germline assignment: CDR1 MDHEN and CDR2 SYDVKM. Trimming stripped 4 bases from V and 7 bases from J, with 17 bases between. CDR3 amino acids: CASSSEASGRQPQHF. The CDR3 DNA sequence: TGTGCCAGCAGTTCCGAGGCGTCCGGAAGGCAGCCCCAGCATTTT.

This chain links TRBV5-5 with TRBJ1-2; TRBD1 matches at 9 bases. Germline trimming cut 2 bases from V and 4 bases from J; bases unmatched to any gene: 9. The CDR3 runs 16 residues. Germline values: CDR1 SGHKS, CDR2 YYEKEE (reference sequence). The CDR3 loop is CASSFGQGQGGYGYTF. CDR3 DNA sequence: TGTGCCAGCAGCTTTGGACAGGGGCAAGGTGGCTATGGCTACACCTTC.

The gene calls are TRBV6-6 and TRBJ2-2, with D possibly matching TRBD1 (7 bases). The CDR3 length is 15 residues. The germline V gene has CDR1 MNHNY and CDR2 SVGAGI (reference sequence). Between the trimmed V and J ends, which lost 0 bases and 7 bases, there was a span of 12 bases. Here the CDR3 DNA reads TGTGCCAGCAGTTACTCGATGCAGGGGGGCGGGGAGCTGTTTTTT. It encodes CASSYSMQGGGELFF.

The chain's CDR3 is CASSGPRDKRRDYYEQYF. The DNA for the CDR3 is TGTGCCAGCAGTGGACCCCGGGATAAACGCCGGGACTACTACGAGCAGTACTTC. This chain uses TRBV6-1 with TRBJ2-7; the match to TRBD2 covers 7 bases. V dropped 4 bases and J dropped 3; count of bases not matched to a gene: 18. Germline V gene lookup returns CDR1 MNHNS and CDR2 SASEGT. This CDR3 has 18 residues.

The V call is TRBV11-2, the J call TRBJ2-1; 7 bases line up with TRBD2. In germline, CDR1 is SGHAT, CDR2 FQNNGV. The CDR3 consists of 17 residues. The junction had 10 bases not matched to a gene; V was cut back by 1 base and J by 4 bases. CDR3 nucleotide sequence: TGTGCCAGCAGCTTAGGTCTTCTTGCGGGAGAGTACAATGAGCAGTTCTTC. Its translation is CASSLGLLAGEYNEQFF.

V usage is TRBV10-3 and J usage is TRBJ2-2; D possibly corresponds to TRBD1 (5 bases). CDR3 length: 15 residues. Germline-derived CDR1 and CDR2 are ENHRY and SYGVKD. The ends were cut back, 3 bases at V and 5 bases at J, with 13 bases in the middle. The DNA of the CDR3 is TGTGCCATCAGTGAAATGACAGTAAGGACCGGGGAGCTGTTTTTT. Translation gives CAISEMTVRTGELFF.

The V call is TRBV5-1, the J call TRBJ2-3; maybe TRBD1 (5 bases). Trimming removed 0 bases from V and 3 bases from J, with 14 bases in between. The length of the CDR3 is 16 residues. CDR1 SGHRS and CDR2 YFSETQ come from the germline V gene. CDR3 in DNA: TGCGCCAGCAGCTTGGTCAGTTTAGGGGTAACAGATACGCAGTATTTT. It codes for CASSLVSLGVTDTQYF. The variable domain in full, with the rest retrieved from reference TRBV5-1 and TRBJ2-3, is KAGVTQTPRYLIKTRGQQVTLSCSPISGHRSVSWYQQTPGQGLQFLFEYFSETQRNKGNFPGRFSGRQFSNSRSEMNVSTLELGDSALYLCASSLVSLGVTDTQYFGPGTRLTVL.

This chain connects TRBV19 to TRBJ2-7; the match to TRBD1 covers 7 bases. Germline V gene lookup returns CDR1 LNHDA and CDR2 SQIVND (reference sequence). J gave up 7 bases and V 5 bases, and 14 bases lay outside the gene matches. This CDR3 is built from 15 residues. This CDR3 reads CASSDRQGHFPEQYF. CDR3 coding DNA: TGTGCCAGTAGTGATCGACAGGGCCACTTCCCGGAGCAGTACTTC.

The CDR3 DNA sequence: TGTGCCAGCAGTTTAAGACTATACAATGAGCAGTTCTTC. Its translation: CASSLRLYNEQFF. This sequence joins TRBV28 and TRBJ2-1; D perhaps matches TRBD2 (5 bases). The CDR3 is 13 amino acids. The V end was cut by 2 bases, the J end by 4 bases, with 6 bases between. Per the germline V gene, CDR1 is MDHEN and CDR2 is SYDVKM.

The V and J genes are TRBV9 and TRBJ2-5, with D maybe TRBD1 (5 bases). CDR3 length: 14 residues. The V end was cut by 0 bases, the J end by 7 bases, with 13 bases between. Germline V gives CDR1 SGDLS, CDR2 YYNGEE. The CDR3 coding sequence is TGTGCCAGCAGCGTAGCGGACAAGGGATGGACCCAGTACTTC. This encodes CASSVADKGWTQYF.

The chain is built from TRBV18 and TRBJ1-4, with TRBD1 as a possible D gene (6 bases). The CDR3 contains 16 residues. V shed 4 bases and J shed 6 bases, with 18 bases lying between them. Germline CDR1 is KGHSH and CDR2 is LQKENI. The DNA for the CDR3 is TGTGCCAGCTCACAAGAAGTCCCGGACAGCCATGAAAAACTGTTTTTT. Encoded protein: CASSQEVPDSHEKLFF. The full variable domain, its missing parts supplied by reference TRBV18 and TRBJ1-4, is NAGVMQNPRHLVRRRGQEARLRCSPMKGHSHVYWYRQLPEEGLKFMVYLQKENIIDESGMPKERFSAEFPKEGPSILRIQQVVRGDSAAYFCASSQEVPDSHEKLFFGSGTQLSVL.